The clone carrying this T cell receptor beta chain was observed once. Its antigen remains unidentified. This specimen belongs to a study of shared clonotypes between healthy human individuals. Study in general: Aged between 18 and 49, the donors were a couple of women and three men. Whole-study results and caveats: Investigators collected only blood, and repertoires in tissues likely differ.

Only CD45RO-negative cells positively selected for CCR7 counted as naive CD8 cells, so terminally differentiated effector memory CD45RA+ cells were excluded. Every contributor of samples was a Caucasian grown-up residing in Nashville, Tennessee. In the source study's methods: ImmunoSEQ junction-only sequences lacked quality scores, so their filtering differed. TCRdb keeps only in-frame clones here, not all; method: immunoSEQ multiplex PCR. Clone size and the V and J calls come from that table; the DNA yielded D and trimming. This table holds millions of clones, about 92% found once. What was sequenced was naive CD8+ T cells from PBMCs. This receptor was taken from a man between 18 and 35 years old in good health. Some clones in this sample may be carry-over from other donors' samples.

CDR3 residues: CASSSFTRTGYSYNEQFF. For the CDR3, the DNA is TGTGCCAGCAGTTCTTTCACACGGACAGGGTACTCCTACAATGAGCAGTTCTTC. The chain links TRBV27 to TRBJ2-1, with 8 bases identical to TRBD1. V gave up 4 bases and J gave up 0 bases; unmatched junction bases: 11. CDR1 is MNHEY, CDR2 SMNVEV, per germline (reference sequence). The CDR3 has 18 amino acids.